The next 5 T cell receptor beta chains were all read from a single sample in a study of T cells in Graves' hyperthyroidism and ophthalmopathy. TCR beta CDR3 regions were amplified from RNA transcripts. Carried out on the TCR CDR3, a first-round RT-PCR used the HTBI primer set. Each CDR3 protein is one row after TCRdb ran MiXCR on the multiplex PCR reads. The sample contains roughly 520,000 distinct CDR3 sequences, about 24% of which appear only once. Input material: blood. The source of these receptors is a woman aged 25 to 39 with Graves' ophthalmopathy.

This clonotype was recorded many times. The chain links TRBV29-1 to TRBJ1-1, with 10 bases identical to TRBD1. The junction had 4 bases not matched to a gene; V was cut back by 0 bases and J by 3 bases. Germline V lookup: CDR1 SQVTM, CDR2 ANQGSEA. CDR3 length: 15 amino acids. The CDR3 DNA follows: TGCAGCGTTGAAGACTCCGGACAGGGGGACACTGAAGCTTTCTTT. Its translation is CSVEDSGQGDTEAFF. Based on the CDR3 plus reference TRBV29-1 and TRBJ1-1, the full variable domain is SAVISQKPSRDICQRGTSLTIQCQVDSQVTMMFWYRQQPGQSLTLIATANQGSEATYESGFVIDKFPISRPNLTFSTLTVSNMSPEDSSIYLCSVEDSGQGDTEAFFGQGTRLTVV.

The CDR3 DNA reads as TGTGCCAGTAGTATTACAGGGGCGAACTATGGCTACACCTTC. Translating it yields CASSITGANYGYTF. The chain employs TRBV19 and TRBJ1-2; 7 bases agree with TRBD1. J was trimmed by 2 bases and V by 3 bases; bases with no gene match: 3. Per germline, CDR1 LNHDA and CDR2 SQIVND (reference sequence). The CDR3 runs to 14 residues.

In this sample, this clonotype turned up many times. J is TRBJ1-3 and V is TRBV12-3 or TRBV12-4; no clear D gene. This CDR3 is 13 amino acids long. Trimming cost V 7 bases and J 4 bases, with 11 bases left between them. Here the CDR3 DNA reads TGTGCCAGCACCCCTGGTCTGGGAAACACCATATATTTT. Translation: CASTPGLGNTIYF.

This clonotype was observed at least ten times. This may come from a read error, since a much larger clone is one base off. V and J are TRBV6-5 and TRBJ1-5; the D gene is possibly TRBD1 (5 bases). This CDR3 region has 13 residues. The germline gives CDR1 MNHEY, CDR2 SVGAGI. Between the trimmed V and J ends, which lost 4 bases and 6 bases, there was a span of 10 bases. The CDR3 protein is CASSFQGSQPQHF. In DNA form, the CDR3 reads TGTGCCAGCAGTTTCCAGGGCTCTCAGCCCCAGCATTTT.

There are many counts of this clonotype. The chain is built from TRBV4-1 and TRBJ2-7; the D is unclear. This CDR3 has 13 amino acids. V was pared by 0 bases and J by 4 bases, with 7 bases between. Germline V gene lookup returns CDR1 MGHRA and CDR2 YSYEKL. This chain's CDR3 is CASSQESEYEQYF. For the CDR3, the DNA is TGCGCCAGCAGCCAAGAATCGGAATACGAGCAGTACTTC.